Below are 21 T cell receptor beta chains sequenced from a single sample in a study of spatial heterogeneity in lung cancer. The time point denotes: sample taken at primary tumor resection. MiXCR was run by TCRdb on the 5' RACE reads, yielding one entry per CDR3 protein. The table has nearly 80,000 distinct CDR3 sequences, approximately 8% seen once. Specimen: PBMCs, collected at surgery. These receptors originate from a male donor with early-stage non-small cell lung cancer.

CDR3 bases: TGCGCCAGCAGCTTGGGGCCTCGGACGCTCCAGGGCGAAGCTTTCTTT. Its protein is CASSLGPRTLQGEAFF. V gene TRBV5-1 combines with J gene TRBJ1-1; weak D call: TRBD1 (5 bases). V lost 0 bases to trimming and J lost 8 bases, with 20 bases between them. CDR3 length: 16 amino acids. Germline V lookup: CDR1 SGHRS, CDR2 YFSETQ.

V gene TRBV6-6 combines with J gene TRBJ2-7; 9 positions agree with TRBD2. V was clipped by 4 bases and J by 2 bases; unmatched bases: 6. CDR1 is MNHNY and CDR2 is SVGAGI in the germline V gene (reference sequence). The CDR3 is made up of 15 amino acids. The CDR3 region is CASSSRLAVAYEQYF. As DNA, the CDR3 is TGTGCCAGCAGTTCTCGACTAGCGGTCGCCTACGAGCAGTACTTC.

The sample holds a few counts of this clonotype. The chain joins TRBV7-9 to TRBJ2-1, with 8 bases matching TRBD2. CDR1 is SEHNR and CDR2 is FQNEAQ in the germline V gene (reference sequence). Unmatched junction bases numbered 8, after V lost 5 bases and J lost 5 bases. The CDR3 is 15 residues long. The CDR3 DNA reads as TGTGCCAGCAGCCCACCGGGACTAGTTAACAATGAGCAGTTCTTC. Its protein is CASSPPGLVNNEQFF.

The CDR3 DNA reads TGTGCCAGCAGTTTCACGGGGGAAAAACTGTTTTTT. Translation: CASSFTGEKLFF. The V and J genes are TRBV27 and TRBJ1-4, with no clear D. The germline V gene has CDR1 MNHEY and CDR2 SMNVEV (reference sequence). This CDR3 is built from 12 residues. With 3 bases removed from V and 8 bases from J, the gap between germline ends came to 7 bases.

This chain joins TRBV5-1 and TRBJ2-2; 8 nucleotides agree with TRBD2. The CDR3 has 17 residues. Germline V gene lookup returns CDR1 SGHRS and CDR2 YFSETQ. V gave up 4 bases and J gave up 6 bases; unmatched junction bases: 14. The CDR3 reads CASSKEPWTSKAGELFF. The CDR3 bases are TGCGCCAGCAGCAAGGAACCCTGGACTAGCAAAGCCGGGGAGCTGTTTTTT.

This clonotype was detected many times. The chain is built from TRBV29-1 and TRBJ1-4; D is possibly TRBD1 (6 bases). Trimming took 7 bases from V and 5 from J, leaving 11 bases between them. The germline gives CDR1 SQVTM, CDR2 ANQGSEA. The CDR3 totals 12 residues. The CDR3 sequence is CSARDTNEKLFF. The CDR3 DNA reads TGCAGCGCCAGGGACACCAATGAAAAACTGTTTTTT.

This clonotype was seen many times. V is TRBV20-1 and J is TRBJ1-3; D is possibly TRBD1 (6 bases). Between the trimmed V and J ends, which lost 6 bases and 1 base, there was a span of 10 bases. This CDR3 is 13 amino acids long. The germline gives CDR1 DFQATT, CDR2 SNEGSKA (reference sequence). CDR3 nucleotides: TGCAGTGCCCGAACAGGGTCTGGAAACACCATATATTTT. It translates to CSARTGSGNTIYF.

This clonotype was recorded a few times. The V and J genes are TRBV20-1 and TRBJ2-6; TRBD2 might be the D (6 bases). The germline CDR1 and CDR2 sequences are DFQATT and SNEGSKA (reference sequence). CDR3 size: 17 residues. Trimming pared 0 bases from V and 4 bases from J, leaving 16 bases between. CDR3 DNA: TGCAGTGCTAGAGATTTAGGCGGGACTCCCGGGGCCAACGTCCTGACTTTC. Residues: CSARDLGGTPGANVLTF.

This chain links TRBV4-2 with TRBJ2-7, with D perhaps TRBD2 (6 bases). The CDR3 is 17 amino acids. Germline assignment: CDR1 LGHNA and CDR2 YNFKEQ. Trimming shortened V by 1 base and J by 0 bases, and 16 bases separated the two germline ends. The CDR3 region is CASSQGVGGALSYEQYF. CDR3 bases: TGTGCCAGCAGCCAAGGGGTTGGAGGGGCCCTCTCCTACGAGCAGTACTTC.

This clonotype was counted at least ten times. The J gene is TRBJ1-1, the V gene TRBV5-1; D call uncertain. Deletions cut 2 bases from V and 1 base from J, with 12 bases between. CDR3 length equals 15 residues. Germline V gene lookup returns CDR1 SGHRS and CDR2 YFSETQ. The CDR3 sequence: CASSFPTGENTEAFF. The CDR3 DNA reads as TGCGCCAGCAGCTTCCCGACTGGGGAGAACACTGAAGCTTTCTTT.

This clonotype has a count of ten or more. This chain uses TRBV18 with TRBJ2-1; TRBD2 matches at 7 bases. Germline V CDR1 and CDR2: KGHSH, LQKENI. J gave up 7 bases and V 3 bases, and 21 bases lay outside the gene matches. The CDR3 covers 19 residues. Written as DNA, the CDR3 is TGTGCCAGCTCACCCTACAGGCTAGCGGATAGCGCGAGGAGTAATGAGCAGTTCTTC. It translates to CASSPYRLADSARSNEQFF.

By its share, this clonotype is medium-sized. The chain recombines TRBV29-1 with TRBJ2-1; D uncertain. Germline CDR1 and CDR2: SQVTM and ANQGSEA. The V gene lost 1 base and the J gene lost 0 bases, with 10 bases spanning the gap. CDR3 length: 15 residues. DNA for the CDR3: TGCAGCGTTGAAGGTTATAAGAGCTCCTACAATGAGCAGTTCTTC. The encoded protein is CSVEGYKSSYNEQFF.

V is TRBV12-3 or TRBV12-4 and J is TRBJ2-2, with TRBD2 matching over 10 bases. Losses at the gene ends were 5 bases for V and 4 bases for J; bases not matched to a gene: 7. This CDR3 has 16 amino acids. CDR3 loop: CASSPPGLATTGELFF. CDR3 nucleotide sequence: TGTGCCAGCAGTCCGCCGGGACTAGCGACCACCGGGGAGCTGTTTTTT.

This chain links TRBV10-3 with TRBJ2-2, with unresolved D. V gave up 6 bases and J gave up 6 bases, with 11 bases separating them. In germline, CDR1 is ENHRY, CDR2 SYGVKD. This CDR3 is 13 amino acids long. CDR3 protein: CAIRGIYAGELFF. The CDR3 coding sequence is TGTGCCATCAGGGGTATTTACGCCGGGGAGCTGTTTTTT.

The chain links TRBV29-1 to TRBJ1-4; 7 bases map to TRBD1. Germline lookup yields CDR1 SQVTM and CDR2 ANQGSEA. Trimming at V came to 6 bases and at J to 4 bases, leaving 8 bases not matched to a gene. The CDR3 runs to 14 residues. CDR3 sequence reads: CSVGTGTVNEKLFF. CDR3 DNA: TGCAGCGTCGGAACCGGGACAGTTAATGAAAAACTGTTTTTT. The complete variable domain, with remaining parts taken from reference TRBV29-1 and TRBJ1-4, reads SAVISQKPSRDICQRGTSLTIQCQVDSQVTMMFWYRQQPGQSLTLIATANQGSEATYESGFVIDKFPISRPNLTFSTLTVSNMSPEDSSIYLCSVGTGTVNEKLFFGSGTQLSVL.

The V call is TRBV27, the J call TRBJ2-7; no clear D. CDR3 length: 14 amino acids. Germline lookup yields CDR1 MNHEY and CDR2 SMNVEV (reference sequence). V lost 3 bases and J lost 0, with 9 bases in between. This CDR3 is CASSFWGSSYEQYF. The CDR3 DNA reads TGTGCCAGCAGTTTTTGGGGAAGCTCCTACGAGCAGTACTTC.

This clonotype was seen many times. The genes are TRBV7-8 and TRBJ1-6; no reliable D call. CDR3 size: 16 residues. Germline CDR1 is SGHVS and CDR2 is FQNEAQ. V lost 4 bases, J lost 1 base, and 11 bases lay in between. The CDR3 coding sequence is TGTGCCAGCAGCTCTAAGACGGGTTCCTATAATTCACCCCTCCACTTT. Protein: CASSSKTGSYNSPLHF. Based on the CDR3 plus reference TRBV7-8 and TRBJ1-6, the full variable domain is GAGVSQSPRYKVAKRGQDVALRCDPISGHVSLFWYQQALGQGPEFLTYFQNEAQLDKSGLPSDRFFAERPEGSVSTLKIQRTQQEDSAVYLCASSSKTGSYNSPLHFGNGTRLTVT.

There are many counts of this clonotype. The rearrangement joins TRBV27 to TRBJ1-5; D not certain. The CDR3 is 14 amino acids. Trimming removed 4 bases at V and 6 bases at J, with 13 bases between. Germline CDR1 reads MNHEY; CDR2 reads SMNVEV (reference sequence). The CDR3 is CASSSGYGGQPQHF. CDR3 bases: TGTGCCAGCAGTTCCGGGTACGGTGGTCAGCCCCAGCATTTT.

The CDR3 DNA reads TGTGCCTGGAAGGGGGAGGCAGATACGCAGTATTTT. The encoded protein is CAWKGEADTQYF. The J gene is TRBJ2-3, the V gene TRBV30; D tentatively fits TRBD1 or TRBD2 (6 bases each). V was shortened by 4 bases and J by 4 bases, with 9 bases between the two germline ends. CDR1 is GTSNPN, CDR2 SVGIG, per germline (reference sequence). This CDR3 contains 12 residues.

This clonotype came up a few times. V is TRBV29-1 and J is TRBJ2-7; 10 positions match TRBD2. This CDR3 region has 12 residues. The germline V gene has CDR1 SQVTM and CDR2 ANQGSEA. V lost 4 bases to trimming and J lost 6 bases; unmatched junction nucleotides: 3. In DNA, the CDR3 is TGCAGCGTTGGGTGGACTAGCGGCGAGCAGTACTTC. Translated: CSVGWTSGEQYF.

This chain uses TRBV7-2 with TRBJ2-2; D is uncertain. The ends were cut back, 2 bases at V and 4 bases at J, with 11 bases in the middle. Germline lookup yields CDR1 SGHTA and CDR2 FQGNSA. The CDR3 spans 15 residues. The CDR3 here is CASSLSSAVTGELFF. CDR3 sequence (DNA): TGTGCCAGCAGCTTATCCAGCGCCGTCACCGGGGAGCTGTTTTTT.